This T cell receptor (beta chain) was sequenced during a study of blood T cells in healthy people across ages. Combining a sample-barcoded 5' primer with a J-beta primer mix, a second PCR ran for roughly 6 to 11 cycles. Each CDR3 protein gets one entry after TCRdb re-called the 5' RACE reads with MiXCR. This table holds fewer than 2,000,000 distinct CDR3 sequences, roughly 43% found once. This clonotype was detected only a few times. Its antigen is undetermined. Study conclusions and caveats: With naive T cell percentage, TCR beta diversity showed a strong correlation.

Sequencing used blood. The clonotype comes from a human donor in good health.

CDR3 DNA: TGTGCCAGCAGCGTAGGAGGTCCGGCGGAACAAGAGACCCAGTACTTC. It yields the protein CASSVGGPAEQETQYF. This chain connects TRBV9 to TRBJ2-5; no definite D call. The CDR3 covers 16 residues. V was cut by 0 bases and J by 2 bases, with 14 bases left in between. Germline V lookup: CDR1 SGDLS, CDR2 YYNGEE. Based on the CDR3 plus reference TRBV9 and TRBJ2-5, the full variable domain is DSGVTQTPKHLITATGQRVTLRCSPRSGDLSVYWYQQSLDQGLQFLIQYYNGEERAKGNILERFSAQQFPDLHSELNLSSLELGDSALYFCASSVGGPAEQETQYFGPGTRLLVL.